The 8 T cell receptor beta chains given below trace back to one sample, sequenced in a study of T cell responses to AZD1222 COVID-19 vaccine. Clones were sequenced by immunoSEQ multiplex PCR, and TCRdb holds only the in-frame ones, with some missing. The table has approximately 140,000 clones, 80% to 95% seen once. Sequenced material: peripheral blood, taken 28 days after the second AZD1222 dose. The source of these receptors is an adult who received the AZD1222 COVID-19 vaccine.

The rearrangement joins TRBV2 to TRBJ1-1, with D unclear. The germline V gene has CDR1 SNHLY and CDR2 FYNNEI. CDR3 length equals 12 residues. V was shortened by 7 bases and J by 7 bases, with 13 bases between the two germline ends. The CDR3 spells CASMLEAGEAFF. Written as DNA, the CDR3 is TGTGCCAGCATGTTGGAGGCCGGTGAAGCTTTCTTT.

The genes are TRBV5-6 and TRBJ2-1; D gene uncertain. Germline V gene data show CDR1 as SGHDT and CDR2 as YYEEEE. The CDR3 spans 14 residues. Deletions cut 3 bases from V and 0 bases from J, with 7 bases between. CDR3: CASSYDPSYNEQFF. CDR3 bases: TGTGCCAGCAGCTACGACCCCTCCTACAATGAGCAGTTCTTC.

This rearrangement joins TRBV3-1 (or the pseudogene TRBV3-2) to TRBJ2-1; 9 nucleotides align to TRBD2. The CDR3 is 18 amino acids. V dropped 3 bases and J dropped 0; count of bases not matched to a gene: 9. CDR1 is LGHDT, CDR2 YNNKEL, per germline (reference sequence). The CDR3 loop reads CASSHFLAGSSSYNEQFF. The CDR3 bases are TGTGCCAGCAGCCACTTTCTAGCGGGATCCTCCTCCTACAATGAGCAGTTCTTC.

CDR3 sequence reads: CASSQEFNRIMNTEAFF. The CDR3 coding sequence is TGCGCCAGCAGCCAAGAGTTCAACAGGATTATGAACACTGAAGCTTTCTTT. This rearrangement joins TRBV4-1 to TRBJ1-1; TRBD1 is a possible D gene (5 bases). CDR3 length: 17 residues. Trimming removed 0 bases from V and 0 bases from J, with 14 bases in between. CDR1 and CDR2 (germline): MGHRA, YSYEKL.

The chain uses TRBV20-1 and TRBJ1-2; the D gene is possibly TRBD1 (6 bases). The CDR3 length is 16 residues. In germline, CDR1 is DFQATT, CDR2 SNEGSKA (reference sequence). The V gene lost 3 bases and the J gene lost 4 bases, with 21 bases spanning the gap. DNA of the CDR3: TGCAGTGCTAGTGGCTGGCGCACAGGGCTTTTCTATGGCTACACCTTC. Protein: CSASGWRTGLFYGYTF.

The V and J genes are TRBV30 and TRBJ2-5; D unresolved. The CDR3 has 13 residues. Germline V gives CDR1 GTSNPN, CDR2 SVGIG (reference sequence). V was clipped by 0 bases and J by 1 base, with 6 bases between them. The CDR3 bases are TGTGCCTGGAGTGTAACCGGCCAAGAGACCCAGTACTTC. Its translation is CAWSVTGQETQYF.

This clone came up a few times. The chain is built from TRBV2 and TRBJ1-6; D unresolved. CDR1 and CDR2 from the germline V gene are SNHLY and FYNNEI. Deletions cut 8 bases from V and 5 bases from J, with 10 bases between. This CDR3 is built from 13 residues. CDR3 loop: CASYGWDNSPLHF. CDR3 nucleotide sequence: TGTGCCAGCTACGGATGGGATAATTCACCCCTCCACTTT.

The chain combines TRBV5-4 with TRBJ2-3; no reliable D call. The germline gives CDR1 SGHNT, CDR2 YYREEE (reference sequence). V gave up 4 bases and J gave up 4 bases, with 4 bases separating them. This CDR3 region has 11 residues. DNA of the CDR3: TGTGCCAGCAGCCTGGCAGATACGCAGTATTTT. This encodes CASSLADTQYF.